This T cell receptor (beta chain) was identified in a study of tumor-infiltrating lymphocytes in primary liver carcinoma. Study information: Tumor staging was T1-T3 N0M0; sizes spanned roughly 4.2 to 10 cm across.

RNA was extracted from whole blood without cell sorting, alongside germline DNA. cDNA specific to TCR beta was made from around 530 ng of total RNA, with a constant-region primer employed for priming. Libraries for TCR beta were built through three nested multiplex PCR rounds, which together made up a slightly modified ARM-PCR procedure. Primers for the first two PCR rounds were TRBV1-TRBV30 forward primers and a C-beta reverse primer (approximately 10 cycles per round). TCRdb itself ran the multiplex PCR reads through MiXCR, one entry per CDR3 protein. The table has 330,000 or so distinct CDR3 sequences, about 61% seen once; the top ten hold 5% to 6.5%. Germline V gene data show CDR1 as SEHNR and CDR2 as FQNEAQ (reference sequence). V lost 5 bases to trimming and J lost 5 bases, with 15 bases between them. This CDR3 has 14 residues.

The sequencing sample was made of peripheral blood. This TCR came from a man aged 35 to 55 with primary liver carcinoma and hepatitis B virus infection. The gene calls are TRBV7-9 and TRBJ2-5, with a weak D call TRBD2 (5 bases). In DNA form, the CDR3 reads TGTGCCAGCAGCATTGAAATGCGGGTGGAGACCCAGTACTTC. Encoded protein: CASSIEMRVETQYF.